The rows below give T cell receptor beta chains drawn from one sample of a study of T cell clonotyping in hematopoietic cell transplantation. The repertoire was sequenced with immunoSEQ multiplex PCR; TCRdb's copy has only in-frame clones and lacks some. The table lists approximately 27,000 clones, under 95% of them singletons. The source was peripheral blood mononuclear cells, collected before stem cell transplant. All receptors derive from a man in his forties or fifties with acute myeloid leukemia. Some clones in this sample may be carry-over from other donors' samples. CDR3s include the opening cysteine and the closing phenylalanine or tryptophan.

J | V | CDR3
TRBJ1-2 | TRBV7-9 | CASSSRDSPYGYTF
TRBJ2-2 | TRBV10-1 | CASSPRTGDTGELFF
TRBJ1-1 | TRBV7-2 | CASSFTGGTEAFF
TRBJ1-1 | TRBV9 | CASSTMYGTEAFF
TRBJ1-2 | TRBV5-5 | CASSPRTGSSGYGYTF
TRBJ2-3 | TRBV6-6 | CASSYSKGRTDTQYF
TRBJ2-2 | TRBV7-2 | CASSLGQNTRELFF
TRBJ1-3 | TRBV5-4 | CASSRTQGSSGNTIYF
TRBJ2-7 | TRBV19 | CASSIQGRTYEQYF
TRBJ1-1 | TRBV10-1 | CASSEGLSEDTEAFF
TRBJ2-1 | TRBV19 | CASSIDPPPTENEQFF
TRBJ1-4 | TRBV28 | CASGQGTVYEKLFF
TRBJ2-1 | TRBV7-8 | CASNHKDYLSEQFF
TRBJ2-7 | TRBV9 | CASSLQSSSYEQYF
TRBJ2-5 | TRBV30 | CAWSVLQQETQYF
TRBJ2-7 | TRBV27 | CASSLAAGQGYEQYF
TRBJ2-2 | TRBV27 | CASSLRLVRTGELFF
TRBJ2-1 | TRBV5-6 | CASSLGGPNEQFF
TRBJ2-7 | TRBV9 | CASSRQSSYEQYF
TRBJ2-5 | TRBV5-6 | CASSLGEGLAETQYF
TRBJ2-1 | TRBV27 | CASSFQRSYNEQFF
TRBJ1-2 | TRBV7-2 | CASSFSGTGDYGYTF